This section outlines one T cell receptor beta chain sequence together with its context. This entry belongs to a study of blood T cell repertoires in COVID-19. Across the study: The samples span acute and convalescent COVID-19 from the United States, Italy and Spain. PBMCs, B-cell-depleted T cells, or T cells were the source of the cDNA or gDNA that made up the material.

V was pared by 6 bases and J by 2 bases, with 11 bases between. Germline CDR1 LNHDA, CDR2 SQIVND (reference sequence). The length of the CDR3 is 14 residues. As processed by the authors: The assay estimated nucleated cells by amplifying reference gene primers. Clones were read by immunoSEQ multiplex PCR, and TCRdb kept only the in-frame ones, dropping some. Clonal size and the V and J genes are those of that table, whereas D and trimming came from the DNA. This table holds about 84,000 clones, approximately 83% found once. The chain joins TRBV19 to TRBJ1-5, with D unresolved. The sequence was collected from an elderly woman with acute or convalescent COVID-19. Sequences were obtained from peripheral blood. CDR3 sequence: CASSLLSGNQPQHF. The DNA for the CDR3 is TGTGCCAGTAGCCTCCTAAGCGGCAATCAGCCCCAGCATTTT. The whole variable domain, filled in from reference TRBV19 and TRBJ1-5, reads DGGITQSPKYLFRKEGQNVTLSCEQNLNHDAMYWYRQDPGQGLRLIYYSQIVNDFQKGDIAEGYSVSREKKESFPLTVTSAQKNPTAFYLCASSLLSGNQPQHFGDGTRLSIL.